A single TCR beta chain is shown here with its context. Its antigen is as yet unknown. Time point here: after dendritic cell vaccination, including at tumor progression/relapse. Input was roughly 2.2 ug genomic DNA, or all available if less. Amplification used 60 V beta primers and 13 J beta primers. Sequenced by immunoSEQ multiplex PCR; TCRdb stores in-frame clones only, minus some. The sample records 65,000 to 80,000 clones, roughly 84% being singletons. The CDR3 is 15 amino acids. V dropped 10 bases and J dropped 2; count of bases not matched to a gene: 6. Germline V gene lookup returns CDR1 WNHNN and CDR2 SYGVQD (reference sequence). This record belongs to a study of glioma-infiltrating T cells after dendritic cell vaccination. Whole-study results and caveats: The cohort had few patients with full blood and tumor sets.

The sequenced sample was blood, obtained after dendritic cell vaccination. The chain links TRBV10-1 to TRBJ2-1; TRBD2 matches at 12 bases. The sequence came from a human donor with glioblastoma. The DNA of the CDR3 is TGCGCCACTGCTCGGACTAGCGGGACCTACAATGAGCAGTTCTTC. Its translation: CATARTSGTYNEQFF.